The clone carrying this T cell receptor (beta chain) was seen just once. The data are from a study of blood T cell repertoires in COVID-19. Study-level background: COVID-19 samples, acute and convalescent, were from the United States, Italy and Spain.

The CDR3 spans 15 residues. The ends were cut back, 11 bases at V and 6 bases at J, with 24 bases in the middle. Germline V gene data show CDR1 as MNHEY and CDR2 as SVGAGI. The table came from immunoSEQ multiplex PCR; TCRdb's copy has only in-frame clones and leaves some out. The profile covers 260,000 or so clones, with approximately 88% appearing a single time and around 2.6% taken by the ten largest. The origin of this receptor is a woman aged 25-40 years with acute COVID-19. The gene calls are TRBV6-5 and TRBJ2-3, with a possible D match to TRBD1 (5 bases). The sequenced sample was PBMCs or T cells enriched from blood (not recorded which). The CDR3: CACVPGQGGGDTQYF. The CDR3 nucleotides read TGTGCCTGCGTCCCGGGTCAGGGTGGTGGGGATACGCAGTATTTT.